This T cell receptor beta chain was captured by sequencing in a study of shared clonotypes between healthy human individuals. The CDR3 totals 15 residues. The germline gives CDR1 SGDLS, CDR2 YYNGEE. With 3 bases clipped from V and 2 bases from J, the junction kept 8 bases outside the gene matches. At deep level, the assay was performed. Several immunoSEQ plates received, in even portions, the genomic DNA of each subset. Among the unsorted PBMC samples, replicate PCRs used 300 ng DNA, about 30,000 T cell genomes. Using immunoSEQ multiplex PCR, the repertoire was profiled, and TCRdb retains in-frame clones only, with some absent. Of approximately 440,000 clones in the sample, roughly four fifths were seen once.

The chain uses TRBV9 and TRBJ2-7; 7 bases line up with TRBD1. This clonotype originated in a woman in her thirties or forties in good health. Some clones in this sample may be carry-over from other donors' samples. Material for sequencing was PBMCs. The CDR3 protein is CASSARQGGPYEQYF. In nucleotides, the CDR3 is TGTGCCAGCAGCGCCCGACAGGGCGGTCCCTACGAGCAGTACTTC.